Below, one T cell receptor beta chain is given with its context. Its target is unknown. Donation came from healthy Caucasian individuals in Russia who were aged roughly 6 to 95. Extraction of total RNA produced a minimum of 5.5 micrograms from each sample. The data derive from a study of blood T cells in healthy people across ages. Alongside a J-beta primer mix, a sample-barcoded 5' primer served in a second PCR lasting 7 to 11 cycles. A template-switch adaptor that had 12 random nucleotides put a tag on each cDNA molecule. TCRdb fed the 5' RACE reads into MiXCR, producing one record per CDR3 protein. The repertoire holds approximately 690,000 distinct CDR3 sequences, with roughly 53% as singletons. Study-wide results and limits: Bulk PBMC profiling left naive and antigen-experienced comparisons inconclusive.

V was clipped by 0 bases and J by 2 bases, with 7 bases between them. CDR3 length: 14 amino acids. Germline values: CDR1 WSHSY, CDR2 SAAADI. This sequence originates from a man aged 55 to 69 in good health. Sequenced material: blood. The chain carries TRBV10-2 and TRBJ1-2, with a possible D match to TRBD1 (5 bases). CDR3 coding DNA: TGCGCCAGCAGTGAGTCAGACAGAAACTATGGCTACACCTTC. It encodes CASSESDRNYGYTF.